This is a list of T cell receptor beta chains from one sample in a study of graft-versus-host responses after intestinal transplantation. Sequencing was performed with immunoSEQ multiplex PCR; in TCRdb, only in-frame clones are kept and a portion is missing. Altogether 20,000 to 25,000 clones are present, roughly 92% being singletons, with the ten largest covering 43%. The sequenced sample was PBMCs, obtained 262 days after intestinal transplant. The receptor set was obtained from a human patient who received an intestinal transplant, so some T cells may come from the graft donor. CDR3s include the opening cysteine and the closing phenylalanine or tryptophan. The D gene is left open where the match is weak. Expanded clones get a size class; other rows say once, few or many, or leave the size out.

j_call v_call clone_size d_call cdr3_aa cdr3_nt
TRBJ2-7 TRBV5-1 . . CASSSGVEYEQYF TGCGCCAGCAGCTCGGGGGTGGAATACGAGCAGTACTTC
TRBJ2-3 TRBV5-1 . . CASSFGALTDTQYF TGCGCCAGCAGCTTTGGAGCCCTCACAGATACGCAGTATTTT
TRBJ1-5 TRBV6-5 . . CASSEWGGQPQHF TGTGCCAGCAGTGAATGGGGTGGTCAGCCCCAGCATTTT
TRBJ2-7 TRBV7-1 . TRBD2 CASSLSSGNHEQYF TGTGCCAGCAGCTTGAGTAGCGGGAATCACGAGCAGTACTTC
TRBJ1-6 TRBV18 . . CASSPTGQGGSPLHF TGTGCCAGCTCACCAACGGGGCAGGGCGGTTCACCCCTCCACTTT
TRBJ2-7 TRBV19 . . CASSIVGGLSYEQYF TGTGCCAGTAGTATCGTCGGGGGGCTATCCTACGAGCAGTACTTC
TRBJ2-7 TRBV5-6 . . CASSQDSEPPYF TGTGCCAGCAGCCAAGACTCGGAGCCGCCGTACTTC
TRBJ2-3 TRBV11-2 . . CASGSGEADTQYF TGTGCCAGCGGAAGCGGAGAGGCAGATACGCAGTATTTT
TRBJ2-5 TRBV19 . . CASSIALSETQYF TGTGCCAGTAGTATAGCCCTTTCCGAGACCCAGTACTTC
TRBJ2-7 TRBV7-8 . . CASSLEFAYEQYF TGTGCCAGCAGCTTGGAGTTTGCCTACGAGCAGTACTTC
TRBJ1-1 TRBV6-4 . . CASRTGTEAFF TGTGCCAGCCGGACCGGGACAGAAGCTTTCTTT
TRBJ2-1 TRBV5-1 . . CASSTSPNEQFF TGCGCCAGCAGTACTAGCCCGAATGAGCAGTTCTTC
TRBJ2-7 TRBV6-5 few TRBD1 CASRLTGDEQYF TGTGCCAGCAGACTGACAGGGGACGAGCAGTACTTC
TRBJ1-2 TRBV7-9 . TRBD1 CASSPTPGGSGNYGYTF TGTGCCAGCAGCCCAACGCCAGGGGGCAGCGGAAACTATGGCTACACCTTC
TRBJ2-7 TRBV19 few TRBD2 CASSLVGRDTYEQYF TGTGCCAGTAGTCTCGTCGGGAGGGACACCTACGAGCAGTACTTC
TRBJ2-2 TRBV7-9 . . CASSRTITLAGQNTGELFF TGTGCCAGCAGCCGAACAATAACCCTAGCTGGGCAGAACACCGGGGAGCTGTTTTTT
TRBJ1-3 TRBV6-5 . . CASTLDPVNRNTIYF TGTGCCAGCACCCTAGACCCGGTGAATAGAAACACCATATATTTT
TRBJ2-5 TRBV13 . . CASSLPGREETQYF TGTGCCAGCAGCTTACCAGGACGAGAAGAGACCCAGTACTTC
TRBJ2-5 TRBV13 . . CASSGGGRDPETQYF TGTGCCAGCAGCGGAGGGGGGCGCGATCCAGAGACCCAGTACTTC
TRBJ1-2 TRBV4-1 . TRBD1 CASSQSWDRPALFYGYTF TGCGCCAGCAGCCAAAGTTGGGACAGGCCCGCATTATTCTATGGCTACACCTTC
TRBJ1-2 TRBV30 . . CAWRLLRNYGYTF TGTGCCTGGAGACTACTGAGAAACTATGGCTACACCTTC
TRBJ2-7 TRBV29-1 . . CSVVSEYRLYF TGCAGCGTTGTGTCAGAGTATCGTCTGTACTTC
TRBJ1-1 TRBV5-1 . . CASSLAVAGNTEAFF TGCGCCAGCAGCTTGGCCGTGGCGGGGAACACTGAAGCTTTCTTT
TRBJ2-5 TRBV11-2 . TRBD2 CASSIGTSGGKETQYF TGTGCCAGCAGCATCGGGACTAGCGGGGGTAAAGAGACCCAGTACTTC
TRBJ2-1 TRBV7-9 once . CASSPPGFNEQFF TGTGCCAGCAGCCCCCCAGGGTTTAATGAGCAGTTCTTC
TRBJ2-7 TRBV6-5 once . CASSTGTVYEQYF TGTGCCAGCAGCACCGGGACTGTATACGAGCAGTACTTC
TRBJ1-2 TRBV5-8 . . CASSLEYSGWYGYTF TGTGCCAGCAGCTTGGAATATTCAGGGTGGTATGGCTACACCTTC
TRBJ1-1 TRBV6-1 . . CASSEVMVNTEAFF TGTGCCAGCAGTGAAGTCATGGTGAACACTGAAGCTTTCTTT
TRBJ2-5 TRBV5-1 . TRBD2 CASSSGTSGETQYF TGCGCCAGCAGCTCCGGGACTAGCGGAGAGACCCAGTACTTC
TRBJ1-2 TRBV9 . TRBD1 CASSVAIIGQGVLPYGYTF TGTGCCAGCAGCGTAGCGATCATCGGACAGGGAGTACTTCCCTATGGCTACACCTTC
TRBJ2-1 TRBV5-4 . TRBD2 CASSLVRTSGRYNEQFF TGTGCCAGCAGCTTGGTTAGGACTAGCGGGAGGTACAATGAGCAGTTCTTC
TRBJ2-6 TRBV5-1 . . CASSPLENSGANVLTF TGCGCCAGCAGCCCCCTGGAAAACTCTGGGGCCAACGTCCTGACTTTC
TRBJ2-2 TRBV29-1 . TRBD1 CSVEGQGWEGNTGELFF TGCAGCGTTGAGGGACAGGGGTGGGAGGGGAACACCGGGGAGCTGTTTTTT
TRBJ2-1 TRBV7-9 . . CASSLFLDYNEQFF TGTGCCAGCAGCTTATTCTTAGACTACAATGAGCAGTTCTTC
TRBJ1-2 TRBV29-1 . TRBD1 CSVPTGYGYTF TGCAGCGTACCGACAGGGTATGGCTACACCTTC
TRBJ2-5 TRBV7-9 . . CASSLVGISETQYF TGTGCCAGCAGCTTAGTGGGGATTTCGGAGACCCAGTACTTC
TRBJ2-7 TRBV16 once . CASSPRTSYEQYF TGTGCCAGCAGCCCAAGGACAAGCTACGAGCAGTACTTC
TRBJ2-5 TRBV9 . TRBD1 CASSVVGQGQETQYF TGTGCCAGCAGCGTAGTAGGACAGGGGCAAGAGACCCAGTACTTC
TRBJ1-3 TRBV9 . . CASSVGRGTSGNTIYF TGTGCCAGCAGCGTAGGAAGGGGCACCTCTGGAAACACCATATATTTT
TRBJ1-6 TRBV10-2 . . CASSAKGGNSPLHF TGCGCCAGCAGTGCGAAGGGGGGAAATTCACCCCTCCACTTT
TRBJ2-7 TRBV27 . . CASSLSRGGQQYF TGTGCCAGCAGTTTATCCAGGGGGGGCCAGCAGTACTTC
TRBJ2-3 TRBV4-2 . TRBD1 CASLSQGESTDTQYF TGTGCCAGCCTAAGCCAGGGGGAAAGCACAGATACGCAGTATTTT
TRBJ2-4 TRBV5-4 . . CASSHANGEKNIQYF TGTGCCAGCAGCCACGCTAACGGGGAGAAAAACATTCAGTACTTC
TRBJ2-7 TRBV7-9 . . CASSLIRGNSEQYF TGTGCCAGCAGCTTAATTCGGGGGAATTCCGAGCAGTACTTC